These T cell receptor beta chains were read from a single sample in a study of PD-1 blockade in classical Hodgkin lymphoma. TCRdb keeps only in-frame clones here, not all; method: immunoSEQ multiplex PCR. The sample comprises over 60,000 clones, over 90% of which are singletons, and about 2.5% rests with the top ten. Sequencing was performed on peripheral blood mononuclear cells (PBMCs). The receptors here all came from a human donor with classical Hodgkin lymphoma. Both conserved end residues are part of each CDR3. The D gene is left open where the match is weak. The size field is filled for only some rows; it gives once, few, many or a size class.

V gene	J gene	clone size	D gene	CDR3 protein	CDR3 DNA
TRBV6-4	TRBJ1-3	-	-	CAGPGGPSGNTIYF	TGTGCCGGACCCGGGGGGCCCTCTGGAAACACCATATATTTT
TRBV18	TRBJ2-7	-	-	CASSPGGSSYEQYF	TGTGCCAGCTCACCAGGAGGGAGCTCCTACGAGCAGTACTTC
TRBV29-1	TRBJ2-7	-	-	CSAGYRNAEQYF	TGCAGCGCTGGTTATAGGAACGCCGAGCAGTACTTC
TRBV7-2	TRBJ2-3	-	TRBD2	CASSLSGTNTDTQYF	TGTGCCAGCAGCCTATCCGGGACTAATACAGATACGCAGTATTTT
TRBV2	TRBJ2-5	-	TRBD2	CASSSGGAWQETQYF	TGTGCCAGCAGTTCCGGGGGGGCTTGGCAAGAGACCCAGTACTTC
TRBV28	TRBJ2-7	-	TRBD2	CASSERGREQYF	TGTGCCAGCAGTGAGCGGGGGCGCGAGCAGTACTTC
TRBV6-4	TRBJ1-3	-	-	CASSGGRGNTIYF	TGTGCCAGCAGTGGGGGGAGGGGAAACACCATATATTTT
TRBV19	TRBJ2-2	-	-	CASSIVQGIGELFF	TGTGCCAGTAGTATAGTCCAGGGTATCGGGGAGCTGTTTTTT
TRBV7-2	TRBJ2-5	-	-	CASSFLLRGVETQYF	TGTGCCAGCAGCTTCCTTCTACGGGGTGTGGAGACCCAGTACTTC
TRBV18	TRBJ1-1	-	TRBD1	CASSSFRTGSNTEAFF	TGTGCCAGCTCATCATTTAGGACAGGGTCTAACACTGAAGCTTTCTTT
TRBV4-3	TRBJ2-1	-	-	CASSRNLLSEQFF	TGCGCCAGCAGCCGCAACCTCCTTTCTGAGCAGTTCTTC
TRBV6-1	TRBJ1-4	-	TRBD1	CASSERLTGIMEKLFF	TGTGCCAGCAGTGAAAGATTGACAGGGATTATGGAAAAACTGTTTTTT
TRBV19	TRBJ1-4	once	-	CASSIPGRGEKLFF	TGTGCCAGTAGTATACCGGGACGGGGCGAAAAACTGTTTTTT
TRBV23-1	TRBJ2-1	once	-	CASSQSKRGPGEQFF	TGCGCCAGCAGTCAATCGAAACGGGGGCCGGGGGAGCAGTTCTTC
TRBV4-1	TRBJ1-1	-	-	CASSQGLGTEAFF	TGCGCCAGCAGCCAGGGGTTAGGCACTGAAGCTTTCTTT
TRBV30	TRBJ2-7	-	TRBD2	CAWSDGRGSYEQYF	TGTGCCTGGAGTGACGGGAGGGGATCCTACGAGCAGTACTTC
TRBV6-1	TRBJ2-7	-	-	CASGRADEQYF	TGTGCCAGCGGTAGGGCAGATGAGCAGTACTTC
TRBV9	TRBJ2-7	-	TRBD2	CASSPRTSDYEQYF	TGTGCCAGCAGCCCGAGGACTAGCGACTACGAGCAGTACTTC
TRBV7-2	TRBJ2-3	-	-	CASSSNLNTQYF	TGTGCCAGCAGCTCCAATTTAAATACGCAGTATTTT
TRBV5-4	TRBJ2-3	-	-	CASSEGRVADTQYF	TGTGCCAGCAGCGAAGGGAGAGTTGCAGATACGCAGTATTTT
TRBV7-7	TRBJ1-5	-	-	CASSSNRGRVGNQPQHF	TGTGCCAGCAGCTCCAATAGGGGGAGAGTGGGCAATCAGCCCCAGCATTTT
TRBV5-6	TRBJ2-1	-	-	CASSLVSGKMNEQFF	TGTGCCAGCAGCTTGGTGTCAGGGAAGATGAATGAGCAGTTCTTC
TRBV10-3	TRBJ2-3	-	-	CAISAGDSSTDTQYF	TGTGCCATCAGTGCTGGCGACTCTAGCACAGATACGCAGTATTTT
TRBV19	TRBJ2-7	-	TRBD2	CASKGLAGVAVEQYF	TGTGCCAGTAAGGGACTAGCGGGAGTGGCAGTCGAGCAGTACTTC
TRBV10-3	TRBJ2-1	-	TRBD2	CAIRTTGLAGYNEQFF	TGTGCCATCAGAACAACGGGACTAGCGGGATACAATGAGCAGTTCTTC
TRBV6-5	TRBJ2-4	-	-	CASSPGLAKNIQYF	TGTGCCAGCAGCCCCGGACTGGCCAAAAACATTCAGTACTTC
TRBV7-2	TRBJ1-3	-	TRBD1	CASSWGQGSPRSGNTIYF	TGTGCCAGCAGCTGGGGACAGGGATCACCCCGCTCTGGAAACACCATATATTTT
TRBV7-9	TRBJ2-5	-	TRBD2	CASSSGLAGTFFQETQYF	TGTGCCAGCAGTTCGGGACTAGCGGGTACATTTTTCCAAGAGACCCAGTACTTC
TRBV19	TRBJ1-5	-	-	CASSTPGRRNQPQHF	TGTGCCAGTAGTACGCCGGGACGGAGGAATCAGCCCCAGCATTTT
TRBV20-1	TRBJ1-1	-	-	CSRRKNTEAFF	TGCAGTAGACGAAAGAACACTGAAGCTTTCTTT
TRBV12-5	TRBJ1-3	-	TRBD1	CASGQGQGTFPSGNTIYF	TGTGCTAGTGGTCAGGGACAGGGGACTTTTCCCTCTGGAAACACCATATATTTT
TRBV2	TRBJ1-2	-	-	CASSPLGAGWDYGYTF	TGTGCCAGCAGCCCCCTGGGGGCAGGCTGGGACTATGGCTACACCTTC
TRBV19	TRBJ2-1	-	TRBD2	CASSTTSGLYNEQFF	TGTGCCAGTAGTACGACTAGCGGGCTATACAATGAGCAGTTCTTC
TRBV4-3	TRBJ1-5	-	-	CASSQDGAGNQPQHF	TGCGCCAGCAGCCAAGATGGAGCAGGCAATCAGCCCCAGCATTTT
TRBV9	TRBJ2-1	-	TRBD1	CASSLGDSSYNEQFF	TGTGCCAGCAGCCTCGGGGACAGCTCCTACAATGAGCAGTTCTTC
TRBV6-6	TRBJ2-4	-	-	CASSYPQEEGIQYF	TGTGCCAGCAGTTACCCCCAGGAGGAGGGCATTCAGTACTTC
TRBV7-2	TRBJ2-1	-	-	CASSLGSDRIWEQFF	TGTGCCAGCAGCTTGGGATCGGACCGAATTTGGGAGCAGTTCTTC
TRBV18	TRBJ1-1	-	-	CASSPNGPENTEAFF	TGTGCCAGCTCACCAAACGGGCCCGAGAACACTGAAGCTTTCTTT
TRBV18	TRBJ2-1	-	TRBD2	CASSPNAGVPNEQFF	TGTGCCAGCTCACCAAACGCGGGAGTCCCCAATGAGCAGTTCTTC
TRBV15	TRBJ2-7	-	-	CATAPGRGYEQYF	TGTGCCACCGCGCCGGGACGAGGTTACGAGCAGTACTTC
TRBV5-1	TRBJ1-1	-	-	CASSLSSSSEGVAFF	TGCGCCAGCAGCTTGTCGTCGTCCTCGGAAGGGGTCGCTTTCTTT
TRBV7-2	TRBJ1-1	-	-	CASSLTISGTGEAFF	TGTGCCAGCAGCTTAACTATTTCGGGGACTGGAGAAGCTTTCTTT
TRBV27	TRBJ1-2	-	-	CASSFVGGLSYGYTF	TGTGCCAGCAGTTTTGTGGGGGGGCTGAGCTATGGCTACACCTTC
TRBV6-5	TRBJ2-1	-	-	CASSYLGRRFF	TGTGCCAGCAGTTACTTAGGGCGTAGGTTCTTC
TRBV5-1	TRBJ2-1	-	TRBD2	CASSLVGLAGAEQFF	TGCGCCAGCAGCTTGGTAGGACTAGCGGGAGCTGAGCAGTTCTTC
TRBV1	TRBJ1-3	-	-	CTSSQVKVGSGNTIYF	-
TRBV15	TRBJ1-2	-	-	CATRPSGYYGYTF	TGTGCCACGAGACCGAGCGGGTACTATGGCTACACCTTC
TRBV29-1	TRBJ2-6	-	-	CSAYSAGANVLTF	TGCAGCGCCTACAGTGCTGGGGCCAACGTCCTGACTTTC
TRBV9	TRBJ2-1	-	-	CASRKLGVNEQFF	TGTGCCAGCAGAAAATTGGGGGTCAATGAGCAGTTCTTC
TRBV9	TRBJ2-1	-	TRBD2	CASSVSGRAYNEQFF	TGTGCCAGCAGCGTAAGCGGGAGGGCCTACAATGAGCAGTTCTTC
TRBV9	TRBJ1-6	-	-	CASSVGSYSPLHF	TGTGCCAGCAGCGTAGGGAGTTATTCACCCCTCCACTTT
TRBV28	TRBJ1-1	-	-	CASSLVRADTEAFF	TGTGCCAGCAGTTTAGTCAGGGCGGACACTGAAGCTTTCTTT
TRBV5-8	TRBJ2-3	-	TRBD2	CASSFGTSRTDTQYF	TGTGCCAGCAGCTTTGGGACTAGCCGCACAGATACGCAGTATTTT
TRBV28	TRBJ1-1	-	-	CASSFYEGPMNTEAFF	TGTGCCAGCAGTTTTTATGAGGGCCCAATGAACACTGAAGCTTTCTTT
TRBV6-5	TRBJ2-7	-	-	CASSYPAGGEQYF	TGTGCCAGCAGTTACCCCGCTGGGGGGGAGCAGTACTTC
TRBV7-9	TRBJ2-1	-	TRBD2	CASSFSGNEQFF	TGTGCCAGCAGCTTTAGCGGGAATGAGCAGTTCTTC
TRBV28	TRBJ1-1	-	TRBD1	CASSSWGQGATEAFF	TGTGCCAGCAGTTCCTGGGGACAGGGGGCGACTGAAGCTTTCTTT
TRBV5-6	TRBJ1-5	once	-	CASSLGPSGQPQHF	TGTGCCAGCAGCTTGGGACCTTCAGGGCAGCCCCAGCATTTT
TRBV7-8	TRBJ1-5	-	TRBD1	CASSLAGGKSQPQHF	TGTGCCAGCAGCTTAGCAGGGGGCAAGAGTCAGCCCCAGCATTTT
TRBV15	TRBJ1-5	-	-	CATSRDSAGSRSNQPQHF	TGTGCCACCAGCAGAGATTCAGCGGGTTCCCGTAGCAATCAGCCCCAGCATTTT